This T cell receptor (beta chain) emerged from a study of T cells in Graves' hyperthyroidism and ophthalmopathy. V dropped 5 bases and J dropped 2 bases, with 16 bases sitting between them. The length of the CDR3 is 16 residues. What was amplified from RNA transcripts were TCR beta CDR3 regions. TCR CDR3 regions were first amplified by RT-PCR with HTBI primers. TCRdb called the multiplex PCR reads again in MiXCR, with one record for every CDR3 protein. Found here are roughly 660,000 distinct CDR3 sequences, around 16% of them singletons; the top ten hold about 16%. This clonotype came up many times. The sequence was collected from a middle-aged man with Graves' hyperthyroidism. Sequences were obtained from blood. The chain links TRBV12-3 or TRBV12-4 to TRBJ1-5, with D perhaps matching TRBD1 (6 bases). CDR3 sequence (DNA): TGTGCCAGCAGTCCAAGCAGGGGCGGGGGCAATCAGCCCCAGCATTTT. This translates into CASSPSRGGGNQPQHF.